This section outlines one T cell receptor (beta chain) sequence together with its context. What this receptor recognizes is not known. There are no base qualities to consult, and no much larger clone falls within one base. Library preparation was by 5' RACE. TCRdb shows the sequencer as Illumina HiSeq 2500. A second PCR of about 6 to 11 cycles was run with a J-beta primer mix and a sample-barcoded 5' primer. Each TCR beta cDNA molecule received a unique molecular identifier from a template-switch 5' adaptor carrying 12 random nucleotides. Each sample yielded at least 2.5 million CDR3-containing paired-end reads. First-strand cDNA synthesis was performed from all RNA using the Mint cDNA synthesis kit, with priming by a TRBC-specific oligonucleotide. After uracil-DNA glycosylase treatment, a first 18-cycle PCR used universal primers M1SS and BC2_uni_R on all cDNA. Concerning the study's data processing: For normalization, 1 million high-quality reads were randomly selected from each sample, with every read carrying a distinct molecular identifier. Instead of being binned into consensus sequences, reads that shared molecular identifiers were thrown out. MiTCR, with a Q25 quality threshold and the strictest error-elimination algorithm, was used for CDR3 identification, clonotype clustering and error correction. A nonparametric unseen species model with Euler transformation was used to estimate lower-bound total TCR beta diversity. TCRdb applied fastp at Q25 and MiXCR to the public reads, then kept only in-frame beta chains. Rows merge per CDR3 protein into single entries with the most common DNA and genes. TCRdb's processing, not the authors' own work, is the source of the V and J calls. The table for this sample lists 1.5 million to 2 million distinct CDR3 sequences; around 36% of them were counted only once. The ten largest clones represent approximately 10% of the sample.

There are 13 amino acids in the CDR3, from cysteine to phenylalanine inclusive. Only the CDR3 DNA stays, 39 bases, in frame from base 1. Sequences MNHEY (CDR1) and SMNVEV (CDR2) are obtained from the germline V gene (reference sequence). The source of the sample is a study of blood T cells in healthy people across ages (dated by TCRdb to about 2015). Describing the broader study: In model experiments, template switching captured roughly one uniquely barcoded TCR beta cDNA molecule for every two T cells. To track age-related changes in TCR beta repertoire diversity, the study relied on deep sequencing normalized with unique cDNA molecular identifiers. Four age groups were formed from the donors: young (average approximately 15 years), middle-aged (roughly 38), aged (62) and long-lived (about 80). To avoid experimental bias, donors of different ages were spread randomly across the sequencing lanes. For two donors (one aged 18 to 30 and one aged 80 or older), the study analyzed two additional independent replicas of 1 million unique cDNA reads from the same blood draw.

Here is what the overall study found, with its caveats: Compared with the aged group, the long-lived group had more naive CD4+ T cells, fewer expanded clones and increased TCR diversity, suggesting age selection. Estimates of total diversity from one million sequenced T cells were regarded as lower bounds and underestimates. The percentage of naive T cells measured by flow cytometry correlated strongly with observed TCR beta diversity. Because the CMV infection status of the donors was unknown, age-related changes in expanded clonotypes may potentially have been confounded. Because profiling used bulk unsorted PBMCs, naive and antigen-experienced compartments could not be compared conclusively. Observed TCR beta diversity per million T cells fell roughly linearly with age, and a significant reduction was already apparent by age around 40.

Systemically healthy Caucasian individuals from Russia, some 38 in total and aged roughly 6 to 95 years, were included as donors. Each donor gave 8 to 10 milliliters of peripheral blood, collected into EDTA-treated Vacutainer tubes. PBMCs were isolated by Ficoll-Paque density-gradient centrifugation, with at least 7 million obtained per sample. Trizol reagent was used to extract total RNA from the PBMCs, yielding at least 6 micrograms per sample. For every donor, flow cytometry on a PBMC aliquot measured the percentage of naive CD45RAhigh/CD27high T cells. Here the chain combines TRBV27 and TRBJ2-1; TRBD1 is perhaps the D gene, given 5 matching bases. The J call is doubtful: the DNA matches TRBJ2-7 better. This sequence was found in a woman aged 25 to 39 in good health. The sequenced material came from blood. The CDR3 has the sequence CASSPIDRNEQYF. The DNA is TGTGCCAGCAGTCCCATAGACAGAAACGAGCAGTACTTC.